The 11 T cell receptor beta chains presented below share a single source sample, sequenced in a study of cytomegalovirus exposure and HLA in healthy donors (TCRdb year 2017). Library prep was done by the immunoSEQ multiplex PCR assay. A mixture of 60 forward primers for TCR Vbeta segments and 13 reverse primers for TCR Jbeta segments was used in the multiplex PCR. In TCRdb, the immuneACCESS table is reduced to in-frame sequences with V and J assigned. These tables do not hold every clone; where another copy was compared, an unresolved V gene accounts for under half, and the others remain unexplained. Here the sample has about 110,000 clones; more than 65% occur a single time. The ten biggest clones cover around 5.8% of the sample. The sequenced sample was PBMCs. The receptors were gathered from a woman aged 45 to 65 in good health and CMV-seropositive.

The sample holds a few counts of this clone. The chain employs TRBV6-5 and TRBJ1-1; perhaps TRBD1 as D (5 bases). This CDR3 comprises 15 residues. The V and J ends lost 2 bases and 4 bases respectively, with 14 bases between them. The germline V gene encodes CDR1 MNHEY and CDR2 SVGAGI. The CDR3 DNA reads as TGTGCCAGCAGTTACAGGGGTGTAGGGGCCACTGAAGCTTTCTTT. The encoded protein is CASSYRGVGATEAFF.

The CDR3 is CASSLMSGPNQPQHF. The CDR3 bases are TGTGCCAGCAGCTTAATGTCAGGGCCCAATCAGCCCCAGCATTTT. This chain links TRBV7-9 with TRBJ1-5; TRBD1 might be the D (5 bases). The germline V and J ends were trimmed by 2 bases and 3 bases, with 11 bases remaining between them. The germline CDR1 and CDR2 sequences are SEHNR and FQNEAQ (reference sequence). The CDR3 has 15 amino acids.

This clone occurred once. The rearrangement joins TRBV5-8 to TRBJ2-3; D might be TRBD1 (6 bases). Trimming cost V 2 bases and J 5 bases, with 21 bases left between them. The germline gives CDR1 SGHTS, CDR2 YDEGEE. The CDR3 has 17 amino acids. CDR3 protein: CASSFLLQGLWVDTQYF. As DNA, the CDR3 is TGTGCCAGCAGCTTCCTCCTACAGGGATTATGGGTAGATACGCAGTATTTT. Using reference TRBV5-8 and TRBJ2-3 for the parts outside the CDR3, the full variable domain is EAGVTQSPTHLIKTRGQQATLRCSPISGHTSVYWYQQALGLGLQFLLWYDEGEERNRGNFPPRFSGRQFPNYSSELNVNALELEDSALYLCASSFLLQGLWVDTQYFGPGTRLTVL.

The chain employs TRBV7-9 and TRBJ2-4; 8 bases are a match to TRBD1. The CDR3 consists of 15 residues. Germline CDR1 SEHNR, CDR2 FQNEAQ (reference sequence). V shed 6 bases and J 6 bases; nucleotides not matched to a gene: 10. The CDR3 region has the DNA TGTGCCAGCAGTTCAGGGGGCGGCACGGGAAACATTCAGTACTTC. Translated: CASSSGGGTGNIQYF.

The rearrangement links TRBV6-5 to TRBJ1-5; 10 nucleotides align to TRBD1. Germline V lookup: CDR1 MNHEY, CDR2 SVGAGI. The CDR3 loop spans 15 amino acids. J gave up 4 bases and V 6 bases, and 6 bases lay outside the gene matches. CDR3 amino acids: CASRGQGKLNQPQHF. CDR3 sequence (DNA): TGTGCCAGCAGGGGACAGGGGAAACTAAATCAGCCCCAGCATTTT.

The V and J genes are TRBV6-6 and TRBJ2-7, with a possible D match to TRBD1 (6 bases). The CDR3 totals 14 residues. V was clipped by 2 bases and J by 3 bases, with 11 bases between them. CDR1 and CDR2 from the germline V gene are MNHNY and SVGAGI (reference sequence). This chain's CDR3 is CASSYPRGIYEQYF. The CDR3 nucleotides are TGTGCCAGCAGTTACCCCAGGGGTATCTACGAGCAGTACTTC.

The genes are TRBV5-1 and TRBJ2-2, with D maybe TRBD2 (6 bases). Germline assignment: CDR1 SGHRS and CDR2 YFSETQ. The CDR3 is 13 amino acids. V lost 7 bases and J 4 bases, leaving 11 bases between the germline ends. CDR3 residues: CASLPGLTGELFF. The CDR3 DNA follows: TGCGCCAGCCTACCGGGACTCACCGGGGAGCTGTTTTTT.

This chain connects TRBV6-5 to TRBJ1-6, with TRBD1 matching 7 bases. The CDR3 has 15 residues. The germline V gene encodes CDR1 MNHEY and CDR2 SVGAGI. Losses at the gene ends were 1 base for V and 7 bases for J; bases not matched to a gene: 4. The CDR3 DNA sequence: TGTGCCAGCAGTTACTGGGGGACAGAAAATTCACCCCTCCACTTT. As protein: CASSYWGTENSPLHF.

The chain carries TRBV7-9 and TRBJ2-1; D possibly corresponds to TRBD2 (6 bases). The V and J ends lost 5 bases and 9 bases respectively, with 17 bases between them. Germline values: CDR1 SEHNR, CDR2 FQNEAQ (reference sequence). There are 14 residues in the CDR3. DNA of the CDR3: TGTGCCAGCAGCCGTGTGGCCTTGGGAGGTGAGCAGTTCTTC. Its protein is CASSRVALGGEQFF.

This sequence joins TRBV9 and TRBJ2-7; no definite D call. This CDR3 is 13 amino acids long. CDR1 SGDLS and CDR2 YYNGEE come from the germline V gene. Trimming took 0 bases from V and 3 from J, leaving 7 bases between them. The CDR3 nucleotides read TGTGCCAGCAGCGTAGGACTGGGCTACGAGCAGTACTTC. Translation: CASSVGLGYEQYF. Full variable domain (outside the CDR3, taken from reference TRBV9 and TRBJ2-7): DSGVTQTPKHLITATGQRVTLRCSPRSGDLSVYWYQQSLDQGLQFLIQYYNGEERAKGNILERFSAQQFPDLHSELNLSSLELGDSALYFCASSVGLGYEQYFGPGTRLTVT.

This chain links TRBV6-1 with TRBJ2-3, with 7 bases aligning to TRBD1. Losses at the gene ends were 6 bases for V and 2 bases for J; bases not matched to a gene: 5. The V gene's germline CDR1 is MNHNS and CDR2 SASEGT. The CDR3 extends over 14 amino acids. The CDR3 here is CASRRDSSTDTQYF. As DNA, the CDR3 is TGTGCCAGCAGACGGGACAGCTCCACAGATACGCAGTATTTT.